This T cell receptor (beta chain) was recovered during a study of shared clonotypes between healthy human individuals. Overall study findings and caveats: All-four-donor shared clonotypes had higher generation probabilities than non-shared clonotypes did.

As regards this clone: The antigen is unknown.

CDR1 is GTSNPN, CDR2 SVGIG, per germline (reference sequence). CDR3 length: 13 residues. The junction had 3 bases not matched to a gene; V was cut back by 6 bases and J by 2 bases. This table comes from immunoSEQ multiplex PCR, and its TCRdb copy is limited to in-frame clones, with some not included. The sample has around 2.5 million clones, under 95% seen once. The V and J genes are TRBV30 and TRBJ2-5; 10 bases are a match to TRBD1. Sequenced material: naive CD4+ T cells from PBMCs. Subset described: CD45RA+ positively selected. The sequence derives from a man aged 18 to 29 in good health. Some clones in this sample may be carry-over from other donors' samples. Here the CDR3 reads CACKDRGQETQYF. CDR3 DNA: TGTGCCTGCAAGGACAGGGGGCAAGAGACCCAGTACTTC. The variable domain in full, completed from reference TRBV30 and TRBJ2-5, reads SQTIHQWPATLVQPVGSPLSLECTVEGTSNPNLYWYRQAAGRGLQLLFYSVGIGQISSEVPQNLSASRPQDRQFILSSKKLLLSDSGFYLCACKDRGQETQYFGPGTRLLVL.